Given below is one T cell receptor (beta chain) in context. Each CDR3 protein gets one entry after TCRdb re-called the 5' RACE reads with MiXCR. The sample records a few hundred thousand distinct CDR3 sequences, roughly 4% being singletons. The record originates from a study of T cells after yellow fever vaccination. Deletions cut 3 bases from V and 4 bases from J, with 16 bases between. Germline CDR1 and CDR2: LGHDT and YNNKEL (reference sequence). CDR3 length: 15 residues. The clonotype originates from a man between 18 and 29 years old who received the YFV17D yellow fever vaccine. Sequencing was performed on PBMCs, taken on the day of the yellow fever booster vaccination. The chain has TRBV3-1 and TRBJ2-7, with a possible D match to TRBD2 (6 bases). The CDR3 region is CASSHIGEVRYEQYF. Written as DNA, the CDR3 is TGTGCCAGCAGCCATATTGGGGAGGTAAGGTACGAGCAGTACTTC.